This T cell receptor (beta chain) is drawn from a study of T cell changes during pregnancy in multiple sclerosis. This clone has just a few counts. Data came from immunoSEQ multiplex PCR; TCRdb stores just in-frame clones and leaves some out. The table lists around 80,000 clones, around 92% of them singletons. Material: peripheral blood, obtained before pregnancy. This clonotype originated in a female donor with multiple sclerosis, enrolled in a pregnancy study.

CDR3 nucleotides: TGTGCCAGCAGGGCTCATGGTGGTGGTGAAGCTTTCTTT. Its protein is CASRAHGGGEAFF. The rearrangement links TRBV27 to TRBJ1-1; D remains ambiguous. The V gene lost 6 bases and the J gene lost 7 bases, with 15 bases spanning the gap. Germline CDR1 is MNHEY and CDR2 is SMNVEV (reference sequence). The CDR3 spans 13 residues.